What follows are 6 T cell receptor beta chains derived from one specimen sequenced in a study of shared clonotypes between healthy human individuals. The repertoire was sequenced with immunoSEQ multiplex PCR; TCRdb's copy has only in-frame clones and lacks some. The repertoire holds 2 million to 3 million clones, with approximately 94% as singletons. Sequences were obtained from naive CD4+ T cells from PBMCs. The subset: CD45RA+ positively selected. The receptor source for this set is a man aged 18 to 35 in good health. Some clones in this sample may be carry-over from other donors' samples.

This sequence joins TRBV5-5 and TRBJ1-4; 7 positions agree with TRBD1. Germline V gene lookup returns CDR1 SGHKS and CDR2 YYEKEE (reference sequence). The CDR3 is 13 residues long. V gave up 4 bases and J gave up 4 bases; unmatched junction bases: 1. The CDR3 DNA follows: TGTGCCAGCAGCCGGGACAGTAATGAAAAACTGTTTTTT. This encodes CASSRDSNEKLFF.

The chain is built from TRBV7-2 and TRBJ2-3; tentative D call: TRBD1 (5 bases). The CDR3 totals 14 residues. Trimming stripped 5 bases from V and 1 base from J, with 10 bases between. The V gene's germline CDR1 is SGHTA and CDR2 FQGNSA. The CDR3 nucleotides are TGTGCCAGCAGCAATAGCAGGGGCACAGATACGCAGTATTTT. Translating it yields CASSNSRGTDTQYF.

This chain connects TRBV7-3 to TRBJ2-3, with 10 bases matching TRBD2. The CDR3 runs 15 residues. Germline loops: CDR1 SGHTA, CDR2 FQGTGA. V was pared by 5 bases and J by 9 bases, with 11 bases of the junction left unmatched. In nucleotides, the CDR3 is TGTGCCAGCAGCAACTCCGGGACTAGCGCCTCCACGCAGTATTTT. Amino acids: CASSNSGTSASTQYF.

The chain recombines TRBV11-2 with TRBJ1-1; no clear D. Trimming cost V 3 bases and J 0 bases, with 8 bases left between them. Germline V gives CDR1 SGHAT, CDR2 FQNNGV. The CDR3 runs to 14 residues. The CDR3 DNA is TGTGCCAGCAGCTTGCCCGGGGTGAACACTGAAGCTTTCTTT. Amino acid sequence: CASSLPGVNTEAFF.

The V gene is TRBV19, the J gene TRBJ1-3, with 7 bases fitting TRBD1. There are 13 residues in the CDR3. V shed 11 bases and J 3 bases; nucleotides not matched to a gene: 7. CDR1 and CDR2 from the germline V gene are LNHDA and SQIVND (reference sequence). The CDR3 is CAARQGGGNTIYF. In DNA, the CDR3 is TGTGCCGCACGACAGGGAGGTGGAAACACCATATATTTT.

The V gene is TRBV2, the J gene TRBJ2-1; the match to TRBD2 covers 8 bases. Germline V gene lookup returns CDR1 SNHLY and CDR2 FYNNEI. The length of the CDR3 is 16 residues. V lost 4 bases to trimming and J lost 0 bases; unmatched junction nucleotides: 5. This CDR3 is CASSGASGSSYNEQFF. The CDR3 DNA sequence: TGTGCCAGCAGTGGGGCTAGCGGGTCCTCCTACAATGAGCAGTTCTTC.